The rows below give T cell receptor beta chains drawn from one sample of a study of shared clonotypes between healthy human individuals. The repertoire was sequenced with immunoSEQ multiplex PCR; TCRdb's copy has only in-frame clones and lacks some. The table includes 2 million to 2.5 million clones, approximately 95% detected once. The sequenced material came from naive CD4+ T cells sorted from blood. Receptor source: a man aged 18 to 30 in good health. CDR3s include the opening cysteine and the closing phenylalanine or tryptophan. A D gene is named only where the DNA matches it firmly. Size values are once, few and many counts, or a class for expanded clones, and some rows have none.

V gene: TRBV4-1; clone size: NA; D gene: TRBD2; J gene: TRBJ2-2; CDR3 DNA: TGCGCCAGCAGCCTGCGCGGGGGGCCAGATACCGGGGAGCTGTTTTTT; CDR3 protein: CASSLRGGPDTGELFF
V gene: TRBV27; clone size: NA; D gene: TRBD1; J gene: TRBJ2-7; CDR3 DNA: TGTGCCAGCAGTTTATCGGGGACAGGCTACGAGCAGTACTTC; CDR3 protein: CASSLSGTGYEQYF
V gene: TRBV7-6; clone size: NA; D gene: NA; J gene: TRBJ1-4; CDR3 DNA: TGTGCCAGCAGCTTATCTGGGGATAATGAAAAACTGTTTTTT; CDR3 protein: CASSLSGDNEKLFF
V gene: TRBV19; clone size: NA; D gene: TRBD2; J gene: TRBJ2-3; CDR3 DNA: TGTGCCAGTAGTTTTAGACTAGCGGGAGATACGCAGTATTTT; CDR3 protein: CASSFRLAGDTQYF
V gene: TRBV4-1; clone size: NA; D gene: NA; J gene: TRBJ2-3; CDR3 DNA: TGCGCCAGCAGCCAGTTAACGAAGGACACAGATACGCAGTATTTT; CDR3 protein: CASSQLTKDTDTQYF
V gene: TRBV6-1; clone size: NA; D gene: NA; J gene: TRBJ1-3; CDR3 DNA: TGTGCCAGCCGTACAGTTGGGGGGAACACCATATATTTT; CDR3 protein: CASRTVGGNTIYF
V gene: TRBV5-1; clone size: NA; D gene: NA; J gene: TRBJ1-6; CDR3 DNA: TGCGCCAGCAGCCCCGGGCCAGATGATTCACCCCTCCACTTT; CDR3 protein: CASSPGPDDSPLHF
V gene: TRBV4-1; clone size: NA; D gene: TRBD1; J gene: TRBJ2-7; CDR3 DNA: TGCGCCAGCAGACCCGGGACAGGGCTCTCCTACGAGCAGTACTTC; CDR3 protein: CASRPGTGLSYEQYF
V gene: TRBV5-1; clone size: NA; D gene: TRBD2; J gene: TRBJ2-7; CDR3 DNA: TGCGCCAGCAGCTTGGGACTAGCGGGGATAGACGAGCAGTACTTC; CDR3 protein: CASSLGLAGIDEQYF
V gene: TRBV7-9; clone size: NA; D gene: TRBD1; J gene: TRBJ1-1; CDR3 DNA: TGTGCCAGCAGCGAAGGCCAGGGGGCACGGACTGAAGCTTTCTTT; CDR3 protein: CASSEGQGARTEAFF
V gene: TRBV7-9; clone size: NA; D gene: TRBD1; J gene: TRBJ1-3; CDR3 DNA: TGTGCCAGCAGCGAGACAGGGTCACCTGGAAACACCATATATTTT; CDR3 protein: CASSETGSPGNTIYF
V gene: TRBV25-1; clone size: NA; D gene: NA; J gene: TRBJ2-3; CDR3 DNA: TGTGCCAGCAGTGCGCGGGGTTCAAATACGCAGTATTTT; CDR3 protein: CASSARGSNTQYF
V gene: TRBV5-6; clone size: NA; D gene: NA; J gene: TRBJ2-2; CDR3 DNA: TGTGCCAGCAGCTTGGTGGGGTACACCGGGGAGCTGTTTTTT; CDR3 protein: CASSLVGYTGELFF
V gene: TRBV30; clone size: NA; D gene: TRBD1; J gene: TRBJ2-7; CDR3 DNA: TGTGCCTGGGCCGGACAGGGCAGGGGCGAGCAGTACTTC; CDR3 protein: CAWAGQGRGEQYF
V gene: TRBV28; clone size: NA; D gene: TRBD1; J gene: TRBJ1-2; CDR3 DNA: TGTGCCAGTGACACAGGGGTTGGCTACACCTTC; CDR3 protein: CASDTGVGYTF
V gene: TRBV7-9; clone size: NA; D gene: NA; J gene: TRBJ2-5; CDR3 DNA: TGTGCCAGCAGTTCACGGGGACCCCTGGAGACCCAGTACTTC; CDR3 protein: CASSSRGPLETQYF
V gene: TRBV18; clone size: NA; D gene: NA; J gene: TRBJ1-1; CDR3 DNA: TGTGCCAGCTCACAGGCGGTTTCGGACACTGAAGCTTTCTTT; CDR3 protein: CASSQAVSDTEAFF
V gene: TRBV27; clone size: NA; D gene: TRBD2; J gene: TRBJ2-7; CDR3 DNA: TGTGCCAGCAGAAGCGGGGGGCACTCCTACGAGCAGTACTTC; CDR3 protein: CASRSGGHSYEQYF
V gene: TRBV5-1; clone size: once; D gene: TRBD1; J gene: TRBJ2-2; CDR3 DNA: TGCGCCAGCAGCATCGGACAGGGGGCTAGCACCGGGGAGCTGTTTTTT; CDR3 protein: CASSIGQGASTGELFF
V gene: TRBV6-6; clone size: NA; D gene: NA; J gene: TRBJ1-5; CDR3 DNA: TGTGCCAGCAGCAACCCGGGACAGCCCCAGCATTTT; CDR3 protein: CASSNPGQPQHF
V gene: TRBV7-7; clone size: NA; D gene: TRBD1; J gene: TRBJ2-5; CDR3 DNA: TGTGCTAGCAGCACGACCCCGGGACAGGGGGCCGCAGAGACCCAGTACTTC; CDR3 protein: CASSTTPGQGAAETQYF
V gene: TRBV6-9; clone size: NA; D gene: NA; J gene: TRBJ1-1; CDR3 DNA: TGTGCCAGCAGTGAGCAATACACTGAAGCTTTCTTT; CDR3 protein: CASSEQYTEAFF
V gene: TRBV5-6; clone size: NA; D gene: NA; J gene: TRBJ1-4; CDR3 DNA: TGTGCCAGCAGCTTGAAAAGTTTTAATGAAAAACTGTTTTTT; CDR3 protein: CASSLKSFNEKLFF
V gene: TRBV25-1; clone size: NA; D gene: TRBD2; J gene: TRBJ2-1; CDR3 DNA: TGTGCCAGCAGTGAACAATCCCAGCGGGGGTACAATGAGCAGTTCTTC; CDR3 protein: CASSEQSQRGYNEQFF
V gene: TRBV7-2; clone size: NA; D gene: TRBD1; J gene: TRBJ1-1; CDR3 DNA: TGTGCCAGCAGCTCGACAGGGGTTCTGGCTTTCTTT; CDR3 protein: CASSSTGVLAFF
V gene: TRBV13; clone size: NA; D gene: TRBD1; J gene: TRBJ1-2; CDR3 DNA: TGTGCCAGCAGCCCTCGTAGGGGACAGGGGAACTATGGCTACACCTTC; CDR3 protein: CASSPRRGQGNYGYTF